Given below is one T cell receptor (beta chain) in context. Its specific antigen is unknown. One base away there is no much larger clone; base qualities are not given. TCRbeta CDR3 regions were immunosequenced from extracted DNA using the immunoSEQ Assay at Adaptive Biotechnologies. Per the original workflow: To quantify the absolute abundance of each unique TCRbeta CDR3, sequences were collapsed and filtered. Clonality was calculated as 1 minus Pielou's evenness, with only productive in-frame rearrangements included in the computation. Regional overlap tracked the top 100 nucleotide rearrangements across paired samples, with Morisita index comparing paired versus unrelated samples. The immunoSEQ Rearrangement Details tool was used to assess convergence of nucleotide rearrangements onto identical amino acid sequences. TCRdb retrieved this table from immuneACCESS and kept in-frame rearrangements only. Not all clones are present; in checked studies, unresolved V genes account for under half, and no reason is known for the remainder. The V and J calls and clone size were taken over from that table, and D and trimming were inferred from the DNA. The sample data list about 1,700 clones, and approximately 39% of these were observed just once. Of the sample, 11% to 15% falls within the top ten clones.

This sample is part of a study of CXCR4 blockade with PD-1 therapy in pancreatic cancer (dated by TCRdb to about 2019). Study-wide context: Multiplex immunohistochemistry and TCRbeta immunosequencing of resected pancreatic ductal adenocarcinoma were combined in the study with ex vivo slice culture in which PD-1 and CXCR4 blockade were tested. To assess intratumoral heterogeneity, two geographically distinct regions from each of about 6 tumors were TCR-sequenced. Points the paper makes about the study in general: Although tumors showed clonal expansion, with a mean productive clonality of roughly 0.13 compared with around 0.05 in healthy blood, clonality was not correlated with survival. Only TCRbeta chains were sequenced, so true antigen-specificity overlap of convergent dominant clones remained unconfirmed pending paired alpha-beta single-cell sequencing. The frequency of each amino acid clone correlated strongly with the number of distinct nucleotide rearrangements encoding that clone, suggesting convergent selection driven by common tumor antigens.

The patients who supplied the archived tumor blocks had received no neoadjuvant therapy before resection. In the preserved-tissue arm of the study, 30 surgical resection samples from approximately 25 previously untreated pancreatic ductal adenocarcinoma patients were used. DNA for the resection arm was extracted from ten 5-micron curls of FFPE tumor cut next to the multiplex immunohistochemistry slide. The germline V gene (reference sequence) yields LNHDA for CDR1 and SQIVND for CDR2. The CDR3 has 16 amino acids, counting the end cysteine and phenylalanine. Only the CDR3 region is kept as DNA, spanning 48 bases read in frame from base 1. Trimming costs V 5 bases and J 0 bases, and their ends lie 13 bases apart.

The chain couples TRBV19 to TRBJ2-2; a tentative D call is TRBD1 (6 bases match). What was sequenced was tumor tissue. The clonotype comes from a human donor with pancreatic ductal adenocarcinoma. DNA sequence: TGTGCCAGTAGTGGATTTGGACAGCCGAACACCGGGGAGCTGTTTTTT. Its protein product is CASSGFGQPNTGELFF.